The source of this T cell receptor (beta chain) is a study of blood T cells in healthy people across ages. This clonotype was recorded at least ten times. Its antigen is not known. The CDR3 contains 18 residues. J lost 3 bases, V lost 6 bases, and 16 bases had no gene match. Per germline, CDR1 LNHNV and CDR2 YYDKDF (reference sequence). Alongside a J-beta primer mix, a sample-barcoded 5' primer served in a second PCR lasting about 7 to 11 cycles. TCRdb reanalysed the 5' RACE reads using MiXCR and keeps one entry per CDR3 protein. The data contain approximately 1.5 million distinct CDR3 sequences, about 31% of them singletons. The study, taken as a whole, reports: Calculation of diversity from one million T cells yielded estimates considered to be underestimates.

The chain links TRBV15 to TRBJ2-1; 8 bases map to TRBD1. The receptor comes from a woman aged 25 to 39 in good health. Sequences were obtained from blood. The CDR3 spells CATRSGRGQSQSYNEQFF. In nucleotides, the CDR3 is TGTGCCACCAGATCGGGCAGGGGGCAGTCCCAAAGCTACAATGAGCAGTTCTTC.